This TCR beta chain was sequenced during a study of T cell responses to AZD1222 COVID-19 vaccine (dated by TCRdb to the early 2020s). Broadly, across the study: Because spike-specific TCR depth and breadth did not differ between the two schedules, AZD1222 recipients who got a second dose at roughly 4 weeks were pooled with those who got a second dose at roughly 12 weeks. A total of roughly 240 trial participants underwent TCR sequencing, of whom about 210 received two doses of AZD1222 and some 26 received two doses of the MenACWY control vaccine. Trial participants were enrolled by age into 18-55, 56-69 and 70-plus year subgroups, with 148, 28 and 57 TCR-sequenced participants respectively. Here is what the overall study found, with its caveats: The 56-69-year group was small, and its depth increase did not reach significance, likely because of low power. Because no day 14 peak-response samples were available, the repertoires could be characterized only after the peak T cell response. Most participants were white British and females outnumbered males, and the authors suggested that clonal diversity may have been underestimated. A significant rise in spike-specific TCR breadth and depth was observed after two AZD1222 doses relative to day 0 and relative to MenACWY recipients. Nearly half of unique spike-specific TCRs reportedly recognized epitopes outside regions mutated in the B.1.351 and B.1.1.7 variants. Conclusions about previously exposed vaccinees are limited because only six or seven AZD1222 recipients were SARS-CoV-2 seropositive at baseline. The vaccine-associated CD4 TCRs covered the entire spike protein, and the dominant responses fell in regions 160-218 and 743-854.

Taken with the paper, the label for time point translates to: baseline before first vaccination. Vaccinee samples came from UK trials COV001 and COV002, including a single-blind randomized controlled phase 2/3 trial of AZD1222 (ChAdOx1 nCoV-19) in healthy adults. Trial participant PBMC samples were collected at day 0 and day 28 after the second dose for TCRbeta chain sequencing. Turning to this clone: No cognate antigen has been identified for it. No base qualities exist here, and no much larger clone lies one base off it.

The CDR3 regions of human TCRbeta chains were analyzed by immunosequencing. The source study handled its data this way. Repertoire TCRs were checked for matches against a reference library of SARS-CoV-2-specific TCRs that had been generated using the MIRA antigen-specificity platform. Breadth was defined as the fraction of unique TCRs that were SARS-CoV-2-associated. Depth was defined as the fraction of total T cells that were SARS-CoV-2-associated. Using the MIRA data, each spike-specific TCR was mapped to the spike region that the TCR reacts to and placed in a CD4 or CD8 class. Log10-transformed breadth and depth values were compared by one-way ANOVA with Sidak's multiple comparisons tests. TCRdb stores this immuneACCESS table with in-frame sequences only. Part of the clones is absent; in the studies checked, under half of the shortfall reflects unresolved V genes, and no reason is known for the rest. The V and J calls and clone size are taken from that table; D and trimming were inferred from the DNA. In all, the sample holds roughly 150,000 clones, and 80% to 95% of those were seen once. The leading ten clones occupy 2.3% of the sample.

The CDR3, cysteine through phenylalanine, is 14 amino acids long. The CDR3 DNA has 42 bases and is translated from base 1. The germline ends are 11 bases apart after V is trimmed by 3 bases and J by 2 bases. As encoded in the germline V gene (reference sequence), CDR1 is WNHNN while CDR2 is SYGVQD. The sequences come from peripheral blood, collected on day 0 of AZD1222 vaccination. This TCR derives from an adult in good health. This chain is built from TRBV10-1 and TRBJ2-7, with no reliable assignment of the D segment. The DNA reads TGCGCCAGCAGTGACCTCGGATCGGCCTACGAGCAGTACTTC. This is translated as CASSDLGSAYEQYF.